One sample yielded the 23 T cell receptor beta chains listed below, sequenced in a study of T cells in Graves' hyperthyroidism and ophthalmopathy. TCR beta CDR3 region amplification was performed from RNA transcripts. The HTBI primer set was used in a first-round RT-PCR of the TCR CDR3. TCRdb re-called the multiplex PCR reads through MiXCR, storing one row per CDR3 protein. The sample consists of hundreds of thousands of distinct CDR3 sequences, roughly 14% of them appearing once. The sequenced material came from blood. The receptor set was obtained from a middle-aged woman with Graves' ophthalmopathy.

The J gene is TRBJ2-7, the V gene TRBV3-1; D is perhaps TRBD1 (5 bases). V was shortened by 4 bases and J by 5 bases, with 12 bases between the two germline ends. This CDR3 is 13 amino acids long. The germline V gene encodes CDR1 LGHDT and CDR2 YNNKEL (reference sequence). CDR3 protein: CASSLRQMDEQYF. CDR3 nucleotides: TGTGCCAGCAGCCTAAGACAGATGGACGAGCAGTACTTC.

Ten or more counts support this clonotype. The V gene is TRBV15, the J gene TRBJ1-5; D remains unclear. Germline CDR1 LNHNV, CDR2 YYDKDF (reference sequence). V gave up 0 bases and J gave up 1 base, with 7 bases separating them. The CDR3 extends over 15 amino acids. CDR3 residues: CATSREPGSNQPQHF. CDR3 nucleotide sequence: TGTGCCACCAGCAGAGAACCTGGGAGCAATCAGCCCCAGCATTTT.

This clonotype was observed a handful of times. Since a much larger clone is just one base distant, this may be a read error. The V call is TRBV5-1, the J call TRBJ2-6, with a possible D match to TRBD2 (6 bases). The length of the CDR3 is 15 residues. Germline V gene sequence: CDR1 SGHRS, CDR2 YFSETQ. CDR3 sequence (DNA): TGCGCCAGCAGCTTGGAAGGGACTGGGGTCAACGTCCTGACTTTC. This translates into CASSLEGTGVNVLTF.

This clonotype was detected ten times or more. The chain recombines TRBV20-1 with TRBJ2-3; 10 bases fit TRBD2. The V gene end was trimmed by 5 bases and the J gene end by 6 bases; junction bases not matched to a gene: 11. Germline CDR1 and CDR2: DFQATT and SNEGSKA (reference sequence). This CDR3 is 15 amino acids long. The CDR3 spells CSAPRASGSPDTQYF. CDR3 nucleotides: TGCAGTGCTCCCCGGGCTAGCGGGAGTCCGGATACGCAGTATTTT.

This clonotype was counted a few times. The chain is built from TRBV11-2 and TRBJ1-1; D remains ambiguous. The CDR3 loop spans 18 amino acids. V lost 2 bases and J 3 bases, leaving 22 bases between the germline ends. Germline assignment: CDR1 SGHAT and CDR2 FQNNGV. The CDR3 is CASSLRSKVDFRDTEAFF. CDR3 coding DNA: TGTGCCAGCAGCTTAAGATCGAAGGTGGACTTTAGGGACACTGAAGCTTTCTTT.

In this sample, this clonotype turned up many times. A much larger clone is a single base away; this may be a read error. The chain has TRBV28 and TRBJ1-1; 7 bases are a match to TRBD1. Germline V CDR1 and CDR2: MDHEN, SYDVKM. The CDR3 is 14 amino acids. Trimming at V came to 5 bases and at J to 7 bases, leaving 10 bases not matched to a gene. The CDR3 spells CASSLLSRDSEAFF. Here the CDR3 DNA reads TGTGCCAGCAGTCTTCTCTCCCGGGACAGTGAAGCTTTCTTT.

Worth noting for this clonotype: This sequence may be a read error, since a much larger clone differs from it by one base. The V call is TRBV28, the J call TRBJ1-1; D is undetermined. The germline CDR1 and CDR2 sequences are MDHEN and SYDVKM. Trimming took 3 bases from V and 10 from J, leaving 12 bases between them. The CDR3 is made up of 12 amino acids. This CDR3 reads CASSLLTAGAFF. The CDR3 nucleotides read TGTGCCAGCAGTTTGTTGACCGCGGGAGCTTTCTTT.

This clonotype has a count of ten or more. The chain links TRBV5-1 to TRBJ1-2; D remains ambiguous. The V gene's germline CDR1 is SGHRS and CDR2 YFSETQ. This CDR3 is built from 14 residues. Trimming left V 0 bases short and J 4 bases short, with 10 bases between. The CDR3 loop is CASSLAAETYGYTF. The CDR3 DNA reads TGCGCCAGCAGCTTGGCTGCAGAAACCTATGGCTACACCTTC.

This clonotype was seen repeatedly, ten times or more. The chain couples TRBV20-1 to TRBJ2-5, with D hard to call. The germline V and J ends were trimmed by 6 bases and 1 base, with 9 bases remaining between them. CDR1 and CDR2 from the germline V gene are DFQATT and SNEGSKA (reference sequence). This CDR3 comprises 12 residues. The CDR3 here is CSAPQFQETQYF. The CDR3 bases are TGCAGTGCCCCTCAGTTCCAAGAGACCCAGTACTTC.

Many counts were recorded for this clonotype. The CDR3 sequence: CASSIGGVETQYF. CDR3 coding DNA: TGTGCCAGCAGTATCGGGGGGGTGGAGACCCAGTACTTC. The genes are TRBV12-3 or TRBV12-4 and TRBJ2-5; 8 bases align to TRBD2. This CDR3 region has 13 residues. J gave up 5 bases and V 5 bases, and 4 bases lay outside the gene matches.

The table lists this clonotype with many counts. This chain uses TRBV11-1 with TRBJ1-1, with D uncertain. Trimming left V 4 bases short and J 0 bases short, with 15 bases between. CDR1 SGHAT and CDR2 FQDESV come from the germline V gene (reference sequence). This CDR3 region has 16 residues. The chain's CDR3 is CASSYFPGRLNTEAFF. The CDR3 DNA follows: TGTGCCAGCAGCTACTTCCCCGGCAGGTTGAACACTGAAGCTTTCTTT. Looking up the rest from reference TRBV11-1 and TRBJ1-1 gives the full variable domain: EAEVAQSPRYKITEKSQAVAFWCDPISGHATLYWYRQILGQGPELLVQFQDESVVDDSQLPKDRFSAERLKGVDSTLKIQPAELGDSAMYLCASSYFPGRLNTEAFFGQGTRLTVV.

This clonotype was seen ten or more times. The rearrangement links TRBV29-1 to TRBJ1-1; D unclear. V was shortened by 3 bases and J by 6 bases, with 17 bases between the two germline ends. CDR1 is SQVTM, CDR2 ANQGSEA, per germline. CDR3 length equals 14 residues. The CDR3 coding sequence is TGCAGCGTTGAGGCGCGGGTGGCTCGGGCTGAAGCTTTCTTT. Translation gives CSVEARVARAEAFF.

This clonotype was seen at least ten times. This sequence joins TRBV6-5 and TRBJ2-7; TRBD1 matches 12 bases. Germline-derived CDR1 and CDR2 are MNHEY and SVGAGI. The CDR3 sequence is 15 residues long. With V trimmed by 5 bases and J by 5 bases, 7 bases remained unmatched. Here the CDR3 reads CASSNLGTGGNEQYF. CDR3 nucleotide sequence: TGTGCCAGCAGTAACCTGGGGACAGGGGGCAACGAGCAGTACTTC.

This clonotype was seen at least ten times. A much larger clone sits a single nucleotide away, making a read error possible. The rearrangement links TRBV12-3 or TRBV12-4 to TRBJ2-7; 11 bases line up with TRBD2. The CDR3 has 14 residues. The CDR3 sequence: CAGSLTSGNYEQYF. The CDR3 nucleotides are TGTGCCGGCAGTTTGACTAGCGGGAACTACGAGCAGTACTTC.

This clonotype showed up many times. The chain employs TRBV7-2 and TRBJ2-7; a possible D gene is TRBD2 (7 bases). Germline assignment: CDR1 SGHTA and CDR2 FQGNSA. CDR3 size: 15 residues. The V end was cut by 3 bases, the J end by 3 bases, with 15 bases between. This CDR3 reads CASSFPTGGGYEQYF. CDR3 in DNA: TGTGCCAGCAGCTTCCCCACGGGGGGCGGCTACGAGCAGTACTTC.

This clonotype was picked up many times. The J gene is TRBJ2-7, the V gene TRBV19; 7 nucleotides agree with TRBD2. Germline-derived CDR1 and CDR2 are LNHDA and SQIVND (reference sequence). Trimming at V came to 7 bases and at J to 3 bases, leaving 12 bases not matched to a gene. The CDR3 covers 15 residues. The CDR3 is CASTSNSGPYYEQYF. CDR3 in DNA: TGTGCCAGTACGTCGAATAGCGGGCCTTACTACGAGCAGTACTTC.

In this sample, this clonotype turned up many times. The rearrangement uses TRBV6-1 and TRBJ1-3, with 9 bases matching TRBD1. V was clipped by 5 bases and J by 4 bases; unmatched bases: 6. This CDR3 region has 15 residues. Germline V lookup: CDR1 MNHNS, CDR2 SASEGT. CDR3 amino acids: CASSLQGARGNTIYF. In DNA, the CDR3 is TGTGCCAGCAGTTTACAGGGGGCGCGCGGAAACACCATATATTTT.

In its sample, this clonotype was seen many times. This chain links TRBV19 with TRBJ1-1; D gene uncertain. Germline CDR1 reads LNHDA; CDR2 reads SQIVND (reference sequence). This CDR3 is built from 14 residues. The germline V and J ends were trimmed by 3 bases and 1 base, with 9 bases remaining between them. The chain's CDR3 is CASSMEWRNTEAFF. The CDR3 DNA follows: TGTGCCAGTAGTATGGAGTGGCGGAACACTGAAGCTTTCTTT.

This clonotype showed up many times. The V gene is TRBV18, the J gene TRBJ2-7; 8 nucleotides align to TRBD2. The CDR3 runs to 15 residues. J was trimmed by 2 bases and V by 8 bases; bases with no gene match: 11. Germline V CDR1 and CDR2: KGHSH, LQKENI. The DNA for the CDR3 is TGTGCCAGCAGCCCCGGGGCGGGAGGACCCTACGAGCAGTACTTC. It codes for CASSPGAGGPYEQYF.

This rearrangement joins TRBV18 to TRBJ2-5, with TRBD1 identical over 9 bases. This CDR3 spans 14 amino acids. V shed 10 bases and J 1 base; nucleotides not matched to a gene: 7. CDR1 is KGHSH, CDR2 LQKENI, per germline. CDR3 region: CATSTGGAQETQYF. CDR3 nucleotides: TGTGCCACCAGTACAGGGGGCGCCCAAGAGACCCAGTACTTC.

This clonotype was found many times. The rearrangement uses TRBV2 and TRBJ2-7, with D uncertain. The CDR3 is made up of 15 amino acids. CDR1 and CDR2 from the germline V gene are SNHLY and FYNNEI. Trimming left V 0 bases short and J 4 bases short, with 13 bases between. CDR3 sequence reads: CASSEAGAYPYEQYF. In DNA form, the CDR3 reads TGTGCCAGCAGTGAAGCGGGCGCTTACCCTTACGAGCAGTACTTC.

Points on this clonotype: A read error may explain this, as a much larger clone is one base away. The chain couples TRBV10-3 to TRBJ1-3; no firm D call. CDR1 ENHRY and CDR2 SYGVKD come from the germline V gene. Trimming removed 9 bases at V and 3 bases at J, with 15 bases between. The CDR3 loop spans 14 amino acids. The CDR3 coding sequence is TGTGCCATATGGGCCCAGGCGGATGGAAACACCATATATTTT. It yields the protein CAIWAQADGNTIYF.

The V and J genes are TRBV7-9 and TRBJ2-1; no firm D call. Germline values: CDR1 SEHNR, CDR2 FQNEAQ (reference sequence). Trimming left V 3 bases short and J 6 bases short, with 6 bases between. This CDR3 region has 12 residues. CDR3 region: CASSFGSNEQFF. In nucleotides, the CDR3 is TGTGCCAGCAGCTTTGGTAGCAATGAGCAGTTCTTC.